The entry that follows covers one T cell receptor beta chain sequence. The data were produced by immunoSEQ multiplex PCR, yet TCRdb's version contains in-frame clones alone and is incomplete. The sample consists of about 200,000 clones, 70% to 90% of them appearing once. These data are taken from a study of blood T cell repertoires in COVID-19. Across the study: Sample material is recorded as cDNA or gDNA derived from T cells, B-cell-depleted T cells, or PBMCs.

The CDR3 has 16 amino acids. CDR1 is SGHNT and CDR2 is YYREEE in the germline V gene (reference sequence). J gave up 0 bases and V 3 bases, and 6 bases lay outside the gene matches. This receptor was identified in a woman aged 70-85 years with acute or convalescent COVID-19. V gene TRBV5-4 combines with J gene TRBJ2-7; 10 bases align to TRBD2. The source material was peripheral blood. The CDR3 is CASSSPRTSGSYEQYF. CDR3 coding DNA: TGTGCCAGCAGCTCGCCTAGGACTAGCGGCTCCTACGAGCAGTACTTC. The complete variable domain, with remaining parts taken from reference TRBV5-4 and TRBJ2-7, reads ETGVTQSPTHLIKTRGQQVTLRCSSQSGHNTVSWYQQALGQGPQFIFQYYREEENGRGNFPPRFSGLQFPNYSSELNVNALELDDSALYLCASSSPRTSGSYEQYFGPGTRLTVT.